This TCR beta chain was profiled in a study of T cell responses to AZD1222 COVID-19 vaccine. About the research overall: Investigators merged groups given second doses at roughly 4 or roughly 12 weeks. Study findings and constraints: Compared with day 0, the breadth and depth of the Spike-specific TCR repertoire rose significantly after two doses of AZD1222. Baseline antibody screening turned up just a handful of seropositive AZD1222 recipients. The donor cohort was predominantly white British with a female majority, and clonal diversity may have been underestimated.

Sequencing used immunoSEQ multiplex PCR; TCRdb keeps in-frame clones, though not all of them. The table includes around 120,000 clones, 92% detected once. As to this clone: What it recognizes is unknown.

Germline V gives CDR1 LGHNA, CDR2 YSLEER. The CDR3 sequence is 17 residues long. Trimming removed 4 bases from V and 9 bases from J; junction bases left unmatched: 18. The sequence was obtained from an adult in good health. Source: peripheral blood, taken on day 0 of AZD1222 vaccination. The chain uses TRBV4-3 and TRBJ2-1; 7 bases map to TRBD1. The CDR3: CASSPALPDRVVGEQFF. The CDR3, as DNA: TGCGCCAGCAGCCCCGCCCTCCCCGACAGGGTTGTCGGTGAGCAGTTCTTC.